The 21 T cell receptor beta chains given below trace back to one sample, sequenced in a study of cytomegalovirus exposure and HLA in healthy donors. PCR used 60 Vbeta primers and 13 Jbeta primers. TCRdb's copy holds only in-frame clones and misses some; the assay was immunoSEQ multiplex PCR. The table shows approximately 200,000 clones, with about four fifths occurring only once. The sequenced sample consisted of PBMCs. The receptors were gathered from a woman younger than 45 in good health and CMV-seropositive.

The chain has TRBV7-3 and TRBJ2-1; unclear D gene. The V gene lost 2 bases and the J gene lost 5 bases, with 10 bases spanning the gap. The CDR3 has 14 residues. CDR1 SGHTA and CDR2 FQGTGA come from the germline V gene. The CDR3, as DNA: TGTGCCAGCAGCTTATATCATTCAGACAATGAGCAGTTCTTC. As protein: CASSLYHSDNEQFF.

The chain joins TRBV27 to TRBJ1-3; D is ambiguous. Trimming cost V 4 bases and J 0 bases, with 7 bases left between them. The V gene's germline CDR1 is MNHEY and CDR2 SMNVEV (reference sequence). This CDR3 spans 14 amino acids. The CDR3 nucleotides are TGTGCCAGCAGTTCAAACTTCTCTGGAAACACCATATATTTT. As protein: CASSSNFSGNTIYF.

This sequence joins TRBV4-2 and TRBJ1-3, with a possible D match to TRBD1 (5 bases). From germline, CDR1 is LGHNA and CDR2 YNFKEQ. V was shortened by 0 bases and J by 0 bases, with 12 bases between the two germline ends. The CDR3 covers 17 residues. CDR3 sequence reads: CASSQDQGRNSGNTIYF. CDR3 DNA sequence: TGTGCCAGCAGCCAAGATCAGGGTAGGAACTCTGGAAACACCATATATTTT.

This rearrangement joins TRBV10-3 to TRBJ2-7; unclear D gene. Germline assignment: CDR1 ENHRY and CDR2 SYGVKD. The CDR3 extends over 12 amino acids. With 2 bases removed from V and 5 bases from J, the gap between germline ends came to 7 bases. The CDR3 reads CAISEIEDEQYF. The CDR3 coding sequence is TGTGCCATCAGTGAGATTGAGGACGAGCAGTACTTC.

The chain combines TRBV4-1 with TRBJ1-4; no firm D call. CDR3 length: 17 residues. Germline V gene sequence: CDR1 MGHRA, CDR2 YSYEKL. V shed 0 bases and J shed 5 bases, with 16 bases lying between them. The chain's CDR3 is CASSQESLLYGNEKLFF. The CDR3 nucleotides are TGCGCCAGCAGCCAAGAAAGTCTACTCTACGGGAATGAAAAACTGTTTTTT.

This clone was recorded a few times. The gene calls are TRBV7-9 and TRBJ1-1; TRBD1 agrees at 8 bases. V shed 6 bases, J shed 1 base, and the junction held 4 bases outside the gene matches. Looked up from germline, CDR1 is SEHNR and CDR2 is FQNEAQ (reference sequence). The length of the CDR3 is 14 residues. CDR3 sequence (DNA): TGTGCCAGCAGTTACAGGGGGAGGAACACTGAAGCTTTCTTT. Translating it yields CASSYRGRNTEAFF. The full variable domain, in which reference TRBV7-9 and TRBJ1-1 provide the parts outside the CDR3, is DTGVSQNPRHKITKRGQNVTFRCDPISEHNRLYWYRQTLGQGPEFLTYFQNEAQLEKSRLLSDRFSAERPKGSFSTLEIQRTEQGDSAMYLCASSYRGRNTEAFFGQGTRLTVV.

The chain is built from TRBV6-5 and TRBJ2-7, with 10 nucleotides matching TRBD2. The CDR3 contains 14 residues. Germline V gene lookup returns CDR1 MNHEY and CDR2 SVGAGI. V shed 6 bases, J shed 5 bases, and the junction held 7 bases outside the gene matches. The CDR3 region is CASSPPTSGNEQYF. The DNA of the CDR3 is TGTGCCAGCAGCCCCCCAACTAGCGGGAACGAGCAGTACTTC.

The rearrangement links TRBV5-4 to TRBJ2-7; 7 nucleotides align to TRBD1. Unmatched junction bases numbered 7, after V lost 4 bases and J lost 6 bases. CDR3 size: 13 residues. Germline V gives CDR1 SGHNT, CDR2 YYREEE (reference sequence). This chain's CDR3 is CASSVDRLGEQYF. In nucleotides, the CDR3 is TGTGCCAGCAGCGTGGACAGGTTGGGCGAGCAGTACTTC.

The rearrangement joins TRBV10-3 to TRBJ1-2, with D possibly TRBD1 on 6 matching bases. Looked up from germline, CDR1 is ENHRY and CDR2 is SYGVKD. V was clipped by 3 bases and J by 4 bases, with 6 bases between them. There are 12 residues in the CDR3. CDR3 DNA: TGTGCCATCAGTGAAGGGGGCTATGGCTACACCTTC. Translation: CAISEGGYGYTF.

This chain uses TRBV4-3 with TRBJ1-3; 9 nucleotides line up with TRBD1. V lost 4 bases, J lost 5 bases, and 3 bases stayed unmatched. CDR3 length: 14 residues. Germline V CDR1 and CDR2: LGHNA, YSLEER. CDR3 sequence (DNA): TGCGCCAGCAGCCCCGGGACAGGGCGAAACACCATATATTTT. Translating gives CASSPGTGRNTIYF.

This chain joins TRBV5-1 and TRBJ2-1, with 12 bases lining up with TRBD2. With V trimmed by 3 bases and J by 5 bases, 6 bases remained unmatched. Looked up from germline, CDR1 is SGHRS and CDR2 is YFSETQ. This CDR3 contains 16 residues. Here the CDR3 DNA reads TGCGCCAGCAGCTCTAGCGGGGGGGCCGGAGACAATGAGCAGTTCTTC. This gives the protein CASSSSGGAGDNEQFF.

The chain employs TRBV7-2 and TRBJ2-3, with D possibly being TRBD1 (5 bases). CDR3 length equals 15 residues. The V gene lost 1 base and the J gene lost 4 bases, with 12 bases spanning the gap. The V gene's germline CDR1 is SGHTA and CDR2 FQGNSA. CDR3 nucleotides: TGTGCCAGCAGCTTAGGTGCAGGGTCCCCAGATACGCAGTATTTT. Amino acid sequence: CASSLGAGSPDTQYF.

V gene TRBV6-1 combines with J gene TRBJ2-7; the match to TRBD1 covers 8 bases. There are 14 residues in the CDR3. Germline assignment: CDR1 MNHNS and CDR2 SASEGT. J gave up 6 bases and V 4 bases, and 8 bases lay outside the gene matches. CDR3 sequence reads: CASSVGRGPLEQYF. CDR3 DNA: TGTGCCAGCAGTGTGGGCAGGGGGCCCCTCGAGCAGTACTTC.

The chain recombines TRBV6-6 with TRBJ1-2; the D gene is possibly TRBD1 (5 bases). The CDR3 length is 14 residues. The V gene's germline CDR1 is MNHNY and CDR2 SVGAGI (reference sequence). V lost 2 bases and J lost 8, with 15 bases in between. CDR3 sequence reads: CASSYPDTTGGYTF. The CDR3 nucleotides read TGTGCCAGCAGTTACCCGGACACTACCGGAGGCTACACCTTC.

The V and J genes are TRBV28 and TRBJ2-3, with TRBD2 as a possible D gene (6 bases). Germline lookup yields CDR1 MDHEN and CDR2 SYDVKM. CDR3 length: 14 residues. Deletions cut 2 bases from V and 2 bases from J, with 8 bases between. The DNA for the CDR3 is TGTGCCAGCAGTTTAGCGGGACTCACAGATACGCAGTATTTT. Protein sequence: CASSLAGLTDTQYF.

The rearrangement joins TRBV9 to TRBJ2-1; weak D call: TRBD2 (6 bases). CDR3 length equals 16 residues. V shed 0 bases and J shed 3 bases, with 13 bases lying between them. Per germline, CDR1 SGDLS and CDR2 YYNGEE. The CDR3 DNA is TGTGCCAGCAGCGTAGAACTAGCCTCACTCTACAATGAGCAGTTCTTC. Translation: CASSVELASLYNEQFF.

This clone was observed once. The genes are TRBV7-9 and TRBJ2-7; 11 bases are shared with TRBD1. Unmatched junction bases numbered 3, after V lost 1 base and J lost 4 bases. Germline V gene sequence: CDR1 SEHNR, CDR2 FQNEAQ (reference sequence). The CDR3 covers 15 residues. CDR3: CASSLGGQGGYEQYF. In nucleotides, the CDR3 is TGTGCCAGCAGCTTAGGGGGACAGGGGGGATACGAGCAGTACTTC.

The gene calls are TRBV10-1 and TRBJ1-1, with TRBD1 matching 7 bases. V shed 7 bases, J shed 1 base, and the junction held 3 bases outside the gene matches. CDR3 length equals 13 residues. The germline gives CDR1 WNHNN, CDR2 SYGVQD (reference sequence). CDR3 DNA: TGCGCCAGCAAAGGGGGCAGGAACACTGAAGCTTTCTTT. Its protein is CASKGGRNTEAFF.

CDR3 sequence: CASSYDRGRGETQYF. The DNA of the CDR3 is TGTGCCAGCAGCTACGACAGGGGGCGTGGGGAGACCCAGTACTTC. The chain joins TRBV2 to TRBJ2-5, with 10 bases aligning to TRBD1. This CDR3 contains 15 residues. CDR1 and CDR2 from the germline V gene are SNHLY and FYNNEI. The V and J ends lost 6 bases and 5 bases, in that order; junction bases with no gene match: 9.

This clone was observed a handful of times. The rearrangement links TRBV5-1 to TRBJ2-7, with 10 bases lining up with TRBD2. The CDR3 totals 14 residues. Germline V lookup: CDR1 SGHRS, CDR2 YFSETQ. CDR3 DNA sequence: TGCGCTACAGCGGGAGCGGGAGGGGAGCGCGAGCAGTACTTC. It is translated as CATAGAGGEREQYF.

This clone has more than one count but fewer than ten. V and J are TRBV28 and TRBJ2-1; TRBD2 is a possible D gene (5 bases). The CDR3 contains 14 residues. V lost 6 bases and J 3 bases, leaving 12 bases between the germline ends. Germline V CDR1 and CDR2: MDHEN, SYDVKM. Here the CDR3 DNA reads TGTGCCAGCAGCCTACACGGGGTCTACAATGAGCAGTTCTTC. The encoded protein is CASSLHGVYNEQFF.